Below are 21 T cell receptor beta chains sequenced from a single sample in a study of CD8+ T cells in alopecia areata. Following RNA extraction, reverse transcription yielded cDNA that acted as the sequencing template. Data came from immunoSEQ multiplex PCR; TCRdb stores just in-frame clones and leaves some out. Among more than 150,000 clones, around 50% were seen once, and the ten largest hold roughly a fifth. The material sequenced was CD8+ T cells sorted from blood, taken at week 0. These TCRs come from a human donor with alopecia areata.

For the CDR3, the DNA is TGCGCCAGCAGCCCCCAACCAGATACGCAGTATTTT. The encoded protein is CASSPQPDTQYF. The chain combines TRBV5-1 with TRBJ2-3; D is unresolved. The CDR3 totals 12 residues. Trimming shortened V by 4 bases and J by 4 bases, and 7 bases separated the two germline ends. Looked up from germline, CDR1 is SGHRS and CDR2 is YFSETQ. The complete variable domain, with remaining parts taken from reference TRBV5-1 and TRBJ2-3, reads KAGVTQTPRYLIKTRGQQVTLSCSPISGHRSVSWYQQTPGQGLQFLFEYFSETQRNKGNFPGRFSGRQFSNSRSEMNVSTLELGDSALYLCASSPQPDTQYFGPGTRLTVL.

The rearrangement joins TRBV4-3 to TRBJ1-1, with D maybe TRBD1 (5 bases). This CDR3 has 15 amino acids. Looked up from germline, CDR1 is LGHNA and CDR2 is YSLEER. V lost 0 bases to trimming and J lost 1 base, with 9 bases between them. CDR3 sequence: CASSQDRDSNTEAFF. As DNA, the CDR3 is TGCGCCAGCAGCCAAGACAGGGATTCGAACACTGAAGCTTTCTTT.

The rearrangement links TRBV6-6 to TRBJ1-1; a possible D gene is TRBD1 (6 bases). This CDR3 contains 14 residues. Germline CDR1 and CDR2: MNHNY and SVGAGI (reference sequence). V lost 5 bases to trimming and J lost 2 bases, with 12 bases between them. The CDR3 sequence is CASSGQIPNTEAFF. CDR3 bases: TGTGCCAGCAGTGGACAGATTCCAAACACTGAAGCTTTCTTT.

V is TRBV30 and J is TRBJ2-5; 7 positions match TRBD1. TRBJ2-7 explains the end of the DNA better; the J call may be wrong. This CDR3 region has 13 residues. Germline assignment: CDR1 GTSNPN and CDR2 SVGIG (reference sequence). Written as DNA, the CDR3 is TGTGCCTGGTGGGACAGCGAACACTACGAGCAGTACTTC. Residues: CAWWDSEHYEQYF.

This clone appeared a few times. This chain uses TRBV11-2 with TRBJ2-5, with 7 bases matching TRBD1. The V gene's germline CDR1 is SGHAT and CDR2 FQNNGV. The CDR3 is made up of 14 amino acids. J lost 4 bases, V lost 4 bases, and 6 bases had no gene match. This CDR3 reads CASSSSTGTETQYF. The CDR3 DNA reads TGTGCCAGCAGCTCCTCGACAGGGACAGAGACCCAGTACTTC.

V and J are TRBV27 and TRBJ2-3; maybe TRBD1 (7 bases). This CDR3 spans 13 amino acids. Looked up from germline, CDR1 is MNHEY and CDR2 is SMNVEV (reference sequence). The ends were cut back, 6 bases at V and 4 bases at J, with 11 bases in the middle. CDR3 nucleotide sequence: TGTGCCAGCAGCGACAGGGAGGCAGATACGCAGTATTTT. Its protein is CASSDREADTQYF.

As DNA, the CDR3 is TGTGCCAGTGGGGGACAGGGGAATTCTGAAGCTTTCTTT. This codes for CASGGQGNSEAFF. The V call is TRBV6-6, the J call TRBJ1-1, with 10 bases identical to TRBD1. The CDR3 spans 13 residues. In germline, CDR1 is MNHNY, CDR2 SVGAGI (reference sequence). Trimming took 9 bases from V and 6 from J; bases not matched to a gene: 7.

Comments on this clone: Other DNA sequences in this specimen translate into the identical CDR3. The rearrangement links TRBV15 to TRBJ2-6; TRBD2 aligns across 7 bases. The CDR3 totals 13 residues. Looked up from germline, CDR1 is LNHNV and CDR2 is YYDKDF (reference sequence). V dropped 8 bases and J dropped 3; count of bases not matched to a gene: 1. This chain's CDR3 is CATRGSGANVLTF. CDR3 bases: TGTGCCACCCGCGGGAGTGGGGCCAACGTCCTGACTTTC.

The J gene is TRBJ1-1, the V gene TRBV20-1; D not resolved. The V gene lost 4 bases and the J gene lost 5 bases, with 5 bases spanning the gap. This CDR3 has 10 amino acids. Germline V gene sequence: CDR1 DFQATT, CDR2 SNEGSKA (reference sequence). The CDR3: CSAKQTEAFF. The CDR3 coding sequence is TGCAGTGCTAAGCAGACTGAAGCTTTCTTT.

J is TRBJ2-7 and V is TRBV9; 8 bases map to TRBD1. J lost 6 bases, V lost 3 bases, and 8 bases had no gene match. The CDR3 loop spans 14 amino acids. The germline V gene encodes CDR1 SGDLS and CDR2 YYNGEE. The CDR3 region has the DNA TGTGCCAGCAGCGAGGACAGGGCGGCCTCCGAGCAGTACTTC. Amino acid sequence: CASSEDRAASEQYF. Full variable domain (outside the CDR3, taken from reference TRBV9 and TRBJ2-7): DSGVTQTPKHLITATGQRVTLRCSPRSGDLSVYWYQQSLDQGLQFLIQYYNGEERAKGNILERFSAQQFPDLHSELNLSSLELGDSALYFCASSEDRAASEQYFGPGTRLTVT.

The V gene is TRBV27, the J gene TRBJ1-2; D unresolved. V lost 2 bases and J 2 bases, leaving 6 bases between the germline ends. The V gene's germline CDR1 is MNHEY and CDR2 SMNVEV (reference sequence). The CDR3 covers 13 residues. Here the CDR3 DNA reads TGTGCCAGCAGTTTACAACCCAACTATGGCTACACCTTC. Its protein product is CASSLQPNYGYTF.

This clone was seen just once. V gene TRBV30 combines with J gene TRBJ2-1, with TRBD1 identical over 8 bases. The trim removed 1 base at V and 5 bases at J, leaving 7 bases unmatched. The CDR3 consists of 15 residues. CDR1 is GTSNPN and CDR2 is SVGIG in the germline V gene (reference sequence). For the CDR3, the DNA is TGTGCCTGGAGTGGAGCCGGGACAGGAGACAATGAGCAGTTCTTC. It specifies CAWSGAGTGDNEQFF.

This clone showed up just a few times. This rearrangement joins TRBV2 to TRBJ2-1; unclear D gene. The CDR3 length is 12 residues. Germline CDR1 is SNHLY and CDR2 is FYNNEI. Trimming took off 10 bases at V and 5 bases at J, with 12 bases between the two ends. CDR3 region: CATRVLNNEQFF. The DNA for the CDR3 is TGTGCCACCCGGGTCCTAAACAATGAGCAGTTCTTC.

The chain combines TRBV7-8 with TRBJ2-5; maybe TRBD2 (5 bases). The CDR3 has 15 residues. V was trimmed by 5 bases and J by 3 bases, leaving 16 bases between them. Germline values: CDR1 SGHVS, CDR2 FQNEAQ. The CDR3 sequence is CASSRRLFGEETQYF. The CDR3 nucleotides read TGTGCCAGCAGCCGACGACTATTTGGGGAAGAGACCCAGTACTTC.

This clone was recorded a few times. V usage is TRBV29-1 and J usage is TRBJ1-1; D remains unclear. V was shortened by 5 bases and J by 8 bases, with 15 bases between the two germline ends. Germline V lookup: CDR1 SQVTM, CDR2 ANQGSEA. This CDR3 comprises 12 residues. CDR3 residues: CSVPGPGVEAFF. The CDR3 DNA sequence: TGCAGCGTTCCGGGCCCTGGGGTAGAAGCTTTCTTT.

The chain has TRBV15 and TRBJ2-7, with D tentatively TRBD2 (7 bases). The germline V gene encodes CDR1 LNHNV and CDR2 YYDKDF (reference sequence). Trimming cost V 5 bases and J 2 bases, with 16 bases left between them. This CDR3 has 15 residues. The CDR3 reads CATSGGAGPTYEQYF. In DNA form, the CDR3 reads TGTGCCACCAGCGGGGGGGCAGGGCCTACCTACGAGCAGTACTTC.

The chain employs TRBV13 and TRBJ2-4; either TRBD1 or TRBD2 may fit D (5 bases each). This CDR3 comprises 13 residues. Germline-derived CDR1 and CDR2 are PRHDT and FYEKMQ (reference sequence). V dropped 3 bases and J dropped 5 bases, with 8 bases sitting between them. CDR3 region: CASSLGTENIQYF. The DNA of the CDR3 is TGTGCCAGCAGCTTGGGGACGGAAAACATTCAGTACTTC. Full variable domain (missing parts from reference TRBV13 and TRBJ2-4): AAGVIQSPRHLIKEKRETATLKCYPIPRHDTVYWYQQGPGQDPQFLISFYEKMQSDKGSIPDRFSAQQFSDYHSELNMSSLELGDSALYFCASSLGTENIQYFGAGTRLSVL.

This clone has more than one count but fewer than ten. V gene TRBV5-1 combines with J gene TRBJ2-7; D is ambiguous. This CDR3 comprises 12 residues. Germline CDR1 reads SGHRS; CDR2 reads YFSETQ. V was trimmed by 7 bases and J by 0 bases, leaving 8 bases between them. In nucleotides, the CDR3 is TGCGCCAGCTTATCTGACTCCTACGAGCAGTACTTC. Its translation: CASLSDSYEQYF.

The chain links TRBV7-9 to TRBJ2-7; 8 nucleotides align to TRBD2. This CDR3 contains 15 residues. Losses at the gene ends were 5 bases for V and 2 bases for J; bases not matched to a gene: 8. Looked up from germline, CDR1 is SEHNR and CDR2 is FQNEAQ (reference sequence). Here the CDR3 reads CASSGSGGVTYEQYF. In nucleotides, the CDR3 is TGTGCCAGCAGCGGGTCGGGAGGGGTCACCTACGAGCAGTACTTC.

This rearrangement joins TRBV4-3 to TRBJ1-2; D is perhaps TRBD1 (5 bases). This CDR3 spans 15 amino acids. The germline gives CDR1 LGHNA, CDR2 YSLEER. V was pared by 0 bases and J by 4 bases, with 12 bases between. The chain's CDR3 is CASSQDHKGPYGYTF. The CDR3 bases are TGCGCCAGCAGCCAAGATCACAAGGGGCCCTATGGCTACACCTTC.

The chain has TRBV7-6 and TRBJ2-7; D not resolved. The V gene lost 5 bases and the J gene lost 2 bases, with 19 bases spanning the gap. CDR1 and CDR2 (germline): SGHVS, FNYEAQ. The CDR3 is 16 residues long. CDR3 coding DNA: TGTGCCAGCAGCCCCCAGGTGGCAGGTGGGGCCTACGAGCAGTACTTC. This translates into CASSPQVAGGAYEQYF.